These T cell receptor beta chains were read from a single sample in a study of shared clonotypes between healthy human individuals. Only in-frame clones appear in the TCRdb table, and some are missing; sequencing was by immunoSEQ multiplex PCR. The table records approximately 500,000 clones, 70% to 80% of them present only once. Sequencing was performed on PBMCs. These receptors originate from a woman between 40 and 50 years old in good health. Some clones in this sample may be carry-over from other donors' samples. Each CDR3 is given with its conserved first and last residue. The order of the fields is V gene, D gene, CDR3 length, clone size, J gene, CDR3 protein, CDR3 DNA. D genes are given only for firm matches. Clone size is not always given. Where it is, it says once, few, many or a class for expanded clones.

v_call: TRBV5-4
d_call: -
cdr3_length: 13
clone_size: -
j_call: TRBJ2-7
cdr3_aa: CASSSQGSGEQYF
cdr3_nt: TGTGCCAGCAGCTCCCAGGGGTCCGGCGAGCAGTACTTC

v_call: TRBV28
d_call: -
cdr3_length: 12
clone_size: -
j_call: TRBJ1-6
cdr3_aa: CASRGTNSPLHF
cdr3_nt: TGTGCCAGCAGGGGGACTAATTCACCCCTCCACTTT

v_call: TRBV20-1
d_call: -
cdr3_length: 10
clone_size: many
j_call: TRBJ2-1
cdr3_aa: CSALYNEQFF
cdr3_nt: TGCAGTGCTCTTTACAATGAGCAGTTCTTC

v_call: TRBV6-1
d_call: -
cdr3_length: 14
clone_size: -
j_call: TRBJ1-1
cdr3_aa: CASSEVFMNTEAFF
cdr3_nt: TGTGCCAGCAGTGAAGTATTTATGAACACTGAAGCTTTCTTT

v_call: TRBV5-3
d_call: -
cdr3_length: 13
clone_size: few
j_call: TRBJ2-7
cdr3_aa: CARSTGRSPEQYF
cdr3_nt: TGTGCCAGAAGTACGGGGCGGTCACCCGAGCAGTACTTC

v_call: TRBV28
d_call: -
cdr3_length: 15
clone_size: -
j_call: TRBJ2-7
cdr3_aa: CASSLSGRGTYEQYF
cdr3_nt: TGTGCCAGCAGTTTATCCGGACGGGGAACCTACGAGCAGTACTTC

v_call: TRBV25-1
d_call: TRBD1
cdr3_length: 13
clone_size: -
j_call: TRBJ1-2
cdr3_aa: CATRTGENYGYTF
cdr3_nt: TGTGCCACCAGGACAGGGGAAAACTATGGCTACACCTTC

v_call: TRBV28
d_call: -
cdr3_length: 12
clone_size: -
j_call: TRBJ1-2
cdr3_aa: CASSLRGSGYTF
cdr3_nt: TGTGCCAGCAGTTTACGGGGAAGCGGCTACACCTTC

v_call: TRBV5-6
d_call: TRBD1
cdr3_length: 17
clone_size: -
j_call: TRBJ2-7
cdr3_aa: CASSLAGWTGSSYEQYF
cdr3_nt: TGTGCCAGCAGCTTGGCCGGTTGGACAGGGAGCTCCTACGAGCAGTACTTC

v_call: TRBV5-1
d_call: TRBD2
cdr3_length: 15
clone_size: -
j_call: TRBJ2-7
cdr3_aa: CASSSLLAGEGEQYF
cdr3_nt: TGCGCCAGCAGCTCTTTACTAGCGGGAGAGGGCGAGCAGTACTTC

v_call: TRBV2
d_call: -
cdr3_length: 15
clone_size: -
j_call: TRBJ2-3
cdr3_aa: CASSRIGTSADTQYF
cdr3_nt: TGTGCCAGCAGTAGAATAGGGACCTCAGCAGATACGCAGTATTTT

v_call: TRBV7-9
d_call: -
cdr3_length: 13
clone_size: -
j_call: TRBJ1-1
cdr3_aa: CASSLVANTEAFF
cdr3_nt: TGTGCCAGCAGCTTAGTCGCGAACACTGAAGCTTTCTTT

v_call: TRBV11-3
d_call: TRBD2
cdr3_length: 15
clone_size: -
j_call: TRBJ2-1
cdr3_aa: CASSLGGGRGNEQFF
cdr3_nt: TGTGCCAGCAGCTTAGGGGGCGGGAGGGGCAATGAGCAGTTCTTC

v_call: TRBV15
d_call: -
cdr3_length: 15
clone_size: -
j_call: TRBJ2-6
cdr3_aa: CATSKGLTGANVLTF
cdr3_nt: TGTGCCACCAGCAAAGGGTTGACTGGGGCCAACGTCCTGACTTTC

v_call: TRBV7-2
d_call: -
cdr3_length: 14
clone_size: -
j_call: TRBJ2-7
cdr3_aa: CASRYTGSTYEQYF
cdr3_nt: TGTGCCAGCAGGTACACGGGGTCCACATACGAGCAGTACTTC

v_call: TRBV5-1
d_call: -
cdr3_length: 15
clone_size: -
j_call: TRBJ2-2
cdr3_aa: CASSLAQGGAGELFF
cdr3_nt: TGCGCCAGCAGCTTGGCACAGGGGGGGGCCGGGGAGCTGTTTTTT

v_call: TRBV6-5
d_call: TRBD2
cdr3_length: 13
clone_size: -
j_call: TRBJ2-7
cdr3_aa: CASGGLAAYEQYF
cdr3_nt: TGTGCCAGCGGTGGACTAGCGGCCTACGAGCAGTACTTC

v_call: TRBV2
d_call: TRBD1
cdr3_length: 15
clone_size: -
j_call: TRBJ1-2
cdr3_aa: CASSRGDQGSRGYTF
cdr3_nt: TGTGCCAGCTCCAGGGGGGACCAGGGCTCGCGGGGCTACACCTTC

v_call: TRBV7-9
d_call: TRBD2
cdr3_length: 16
clone_size: -
j_call: TRBJ2-3
cdr3_aa: CASSPVSGRSADTQYF
cdr3_nt: TGTGCCAGCAGCCCCGTTAGCGGGAGGTCGGCAGATACGCAGTATTTT

v_call: TRBV5-5
d_call: TRBD1
cdr3_length: 15
clone_size: once
j_call: TRBJ2-7
cdr3_aa: CASSLGTGTSYEQYF
cdr3_nt: TGTGCCAGCAGCTTGGGGACAGGGACATCCTACGAGCAGTACTTC

v_call: TRBV28
d_call: -
cdr3_length: 14
clone_size: -
j_call: TRBJ2-4
cdr3_aa: CASSLQGGENIQYF
cdr3_nt: TGTGCCAGCAGCCTACAGGGTGGGGAAAACATTCAGTACTTC

v_call: TRBV18
d_call: -
cdr3_length: 15
clone_size: once
j_call: TRBJ2-1
cdr3_aa: CASSPTVISYNEQFF
cdr3_nt: TGTGCCAGCTCACCGACAGTGATTTCCTACAATGAGCAGTTCTTC

v_call: TRBV5-6
d_call: -
cdr3_length: 12
clone_size: -
j_call: TRBJ1-1
cdr3_aa: CASSLNHYEAFF
cdr3_nt: TGTGCCAGCAGCTTGAACCACTATGAAGCTTTCTTT

v_call: TRBV11-3
d_call: TRBD2
cdr3_length: 17
clone_size: -
j_call: TRBJ2-1
cdr3_aa: CASSSGLLAGGANEQFF
cdr3_nt: TGTGCCAGCAGCTCGGGACTTCTAGCGGGAGGAGCCAATGAGCAGTTCTTC

v_call: TRBV29-1
d_call: TRBD2
cdr3_length: 15
clone_size: -
j_call: TRBJ2-3
cdr3_aa: CSVGAGGYSTDTQYF
cdr3_nt: TGCAGCGTTGGGGCCGGGGGGTATAGCACAGATACGCAGTATTTT

v_call: TRBV27
d_call: -
cdr3_length: 15
clone_size: -
j_call: TRBJ2-7
cdr3_aa: CASSPRGPSSYEQYF
cdr3_nt: TGTGCCAGCAGCCCACGCGGGCCCAGCTCCTACGAGCAGTACTTC

v_call: TRBV10-3
d_call: TRBD1
cdr3_length: 16
clone_size: -
j_call: TRBJ1-2
cdr3_aa: CATYPTDRGDGYGYTF
cdr3_nt: TGTGCCACGTACCCCACCGACAGGGGCGATGGCTATGGCTACACCTTC

v_call: TRBV5-1
d_call: TRBD1
cdr3_length: 15
clone_size: -
j_call: TRBJ2-5
cdr3_aa: CASSPGQAVQETQYF
cdr3_nt: TGCGCCAGCAGCCCCGGACAGGCCGTCCAAGAGACCCAGTACTTC

v_call: TRBV2
d_call: TRBD1
cdr3_length: 15
clone_size: many
j_call: TRBJ2-1
cdr3_aa: CASSGRTGDYNEQFF
cdr3_nt: TGTGCCAGCAGTGGACGGACAGGGGACTACAATGAGCAGTTCTTC

v_call: TRBV6-6
d_call: -
cdr3_length: 14
clone_size: -
j_call: TRBJ2-2
cdr3_aa: CAGRRDGNTGELFF
cdr3_nt: TGTGCCGGCCGCCGGGACGGGAACACCGGGGAGCTGTTTTTT

v_call: TRBV19
d_call: -
cdr3_length: 16
clone_size: -
j_call: TRBJ1-1
cdr3_aa: CASSIDRRKKHTEAFF
cdr3_nt: TGTGCCAGTAGTATAGATCGTCGAAAAAAACACACTGAAGCTTTCTTT

v_call: TRBV7-9
d_call: TRBD1
cdr3_length: 14
clone_size: -
j_call: TRBJ2-7
cdr3_aa: CASSIQTGDHEQYF
cdr3_nt: TGTGCCAGCAGTATACAGACAGGGGACCACGAGCAGTACTTC

v_call: TRBV7-7
d_call: TRBD1
cdr3_length: 15
clone_size: -
j_call: TRBJ2-7
cdr3_aa: CASSVGQGNSYEQYF
cdr3_nt: TGTGCCAGCAGCGTTGGACAGGGCAACTCCTACGAGCAGTACTTC

v_call: TRBV5-4
d_call: TRBD1
cdr3_length: 19
clone_size: -
j_call: TRBJ2-2
cdr3_aa: CASSLRQGALYANTGELFF
cdr3_nt: TGTGCCAGCAGCTTGCGACAGGGGGCCTTATACGCGAACACCGGGGAGCTGTTTTTT

v_call: TRBV7-9
d_call: -
cdr3_length: 11
clone_size: -
j_call: TRBJ1-1
cdr3_aa: CASSPTEGAFF
cdr3_nt: TGTGCCAGCAGCCCCACAGAGGGGGCTTTCTTT

v_call: TRBV2
d_call: TRBD2
cdr3_length: 15
clone_size: -
j_call: TRBJ2-7
cdr3_aa: CASSVDLAGLYEQYF
cdr3_nt: TGTGCCAGCAGTGTGGACCTAGCGGGGCTCTACGAGCAGTACTTC

v_call: TRBV10-3
d_call: -
cdr3_length: 15
clone_size: -
j_call: TRBJ1-1
cdr3_aa: CAISESTDMNTEAFF
cdr3_nt: TGTGCCATCAGTGAGTCGACAGATATGAACACTGAAGCTTTCTTT

v_call: TRBV11-3
d_call: -
cdr3_length: 14
clone_size: -
j_call: TRBJ1-6
cdr3_aa: CTPKGPYYNSPLHF
cdr3_nt: TGCACCCCGAAGGGCCCTTACTATAATTCACCCCTCCACTTT

v_call: TRBV9
d_call: TRBD1
cdr3_length: 15
clone_size: -
j_call: TRBJ2-7
cdr3_aa: CASSPGMGTGYEQYF
cdr3_nt: TGTGCCAGCAGCCCCGGTATGGGGACAGGGTACGAGCAGTACTTC

v_call: TRBV6-5
d_call: TRBD1
cdr3_length: 15
clone_size: once
j_call: TRBJ1-6
cdr3_aa: CASSTLDRVTSPLHF
cdr3_nt: TGTGCCAGCAGTACCCTCGACAGGGTAACTTCACCCCTCCACTTT

v_call: TRBV5-4
d_call: TRBD1
cdr3_length: 14
clone_size: -
j_call: TRBJ1-2
cdr3_aa: CASSRDRANYGYTF
cdr3_nt: TGTGCCAGCAGCAGGGACAGGGCCAACTATGGCTACACCTTC

v_call: TRBV5-1
d_call: -
cdr3_length: 13
clone_size: few
j_call: TRBJ1-1
cdr3_aa: CASGWQDGSEAFF
cdr3_nt: TGCGCCAGCGGGTGGCAGGACGGGTCTGAAGCTTTCTTT

v_call: TRBV19
d_call: -
cdr3_length: 13
clone_size: few
j_call: TRBJ1-1
cdr3_aa: CASSPRGGAEAFF
cdr3_nt: TGTGCCAGTAGTCCCAGGGGAGGCGCTGAAGCTTTCTTT

v_call: TRBV5-1
d_call: -
cdr3_length: 15
clone_size: few
j_call: TRBJ1-4
cdr3_aa: CASSLEGTGDEKLFF
cdr3_nt: TGCGCCAGCAGCTTGGAGGGGACGGGGGATGAAAAACTGTTTTTT

v_call: TRBV7-2
d_call: -
cdr3_length: 13
clone_size: -
j_call: TRBJ2-7
cdr3_aa: CASSLALGGEQYF
cdr3_nt: TGTGCCAGCAGCTTAGCGCTCGGAGGCGAGCAGTACTTC

v_call: TRBV30
d_call: -
cdr3_length: 11
clone_size: -
j_call: TRBJ2-7
cdr3_aa: CAWSNWDKQYF
cdr3_nt: TGTGCCTGGAGTAATTGGGACAAGCAGTACTTC

v_call: TRBV2
d_call: -
cdr3_length: 14
clone_size: once
j_call: TRBJ2-5
cdr3_aa: CASSETLYPGTQYF
cdr3_nt: TGTGCCAGCAGTGAAACCCTTTACCCCGGAACCCAGTACTTC

v_call: TRBV28
d_call: -
cdr3_length: 13
clone_size: -
j_call: TRBJ1-2
cdr3_aa: CASTLGPSYGYTF
cdr3_nt: TGTGCCAGCACGCTAGGGCCTTCCTATGGCTACACCTTC

v_call: TRBV6-5
d_call: -
cdr3_length: 16
clone_size: -
j_call: TRBJ2-6
cdr3_aa: CASSYGRGTGANVLTF
cdr3_nt: TGTGCCAGCAGTTACGGCAGGGGCACTGGGGCCAACGTCCTGACTTTC

v_call: TRBV10-1
d_call: TRBD2
cdr3_length: 14
clone_size: -
j_call: TRBJ2-3
cdr3_aa: CASRGGLSTDTQYF
cdr3_nt: TGCGCCAGCCGGGGGGGACTATCCACAGATACGCAGTATTTT

v_call: TRBV7-9
d_call: TRBD2
cdr3_length: 15
clone_size: -
j_call: TRBJ2-5
cdr3_aa: CASSFSSGGGETQYF
cdr3_nt: TGTGCCAGCAGCTTCTCCAGCGGGGGAGGGGAGACCCAGTACTTC

v_call: TRBV6-1
d_call: TRBD1
cdr3_length: 16
clone_size: -
j_call: TRBJ2-5
cdr3_aa: CASSVGTGSFQETQYF
cdr3_nt: TGTGCCAGCAGTGTCGGGACAGGGTCTTTCCAAGAGACCCAGTACTTC

v_call: TRBV13
d_call: -
cdr3_length: 16
clone_size: -
j_call: TRBJ2-3
cdr3_aa: CASSMAGTQNTDTQYF
cdr3_nt: TGTGCCAGCAGCATGGCCGGGACTCAAAACACAGATACGCAGTATTTT

v_call: TRBV7-2
d_call: -
cdr3_length: 13
clone_size: few
j_call: TRBJ1-6
cdr3_aa: CASSLAQDSPLHF
cdr3_nt: TGTGCCAGCAGCTTAGCGCAGGATTCACCCCTCCACTTT

v_call: TRBV6-5
d_call: -
cdr3_length: 13
clone_size: few
j_call: TRBJ2-2
cdr3_aa: CASWESGTGELFF
cdr3_nt: TGTGCCAGTTGGGAATCGGGCACCGGGGAGCTGTTTTTT

v_call: TRBV7-9
d_call: TRBD2
cdr3_length: 13
clone_size: -
j_call: TRBJ2-7
cdr3_aa: CASTSGNSYEQYF
cdr3_nt: TGTGCCAGCACTAGCGGGAACTCCTACGAGCAGTACTTC

v_call: TRBV28
d_call: TRBD1
cdr3_length: 18
clone_size: -
j_call: TRBJ2-1
cdr3_aa: CASSLGSWGQGGYNEQFF
cdr3_nt: TGTGCCAGCAGTTTGGGGAGTTGGGGACAGGGAGGTTACAATGAGCAGTTCTTC

v_call: TRBV28
d_call: TRBD2
cdr3_length: 15
clone_size: -
j_call: TRBJ2-1
cdr3_aa: CASSLYPGTSNEQFF
cdr3_nt: TGTGCCAGCAGTTTGTATCCTGGGACTAGCAATGAGCAGTTCTTC

v_call: TRBV18
d_call: -
cdr3_length: 14
clone_size: once
j_call: TRBJ2-5
cdr3_aa: CASSLGMEEETQYF
cdr3_nt: TGTGCCAGCTCACTTGGGATGGAAGAAGAGACCCAGTACTTC